This T cell receptor (beta chain) was obtained from a study of shared clonotypes between healthy human individuals. Study details: The composition of the donors was a couple of women and a few men aged 18 to 49.

As to this clone: Its antigen is not identified.

Sequencing used immunoSEQ multiplex PCR; TCRdb keeps in-frame clones, though not all of them. Of 2 million to 2.5 million clones listed, more than 90% were seen once; the top ten hold approximately 0.13%. Study-wide results and caveats: Naive CD4 clonotype sharing across several donors was approximately 5%. An anticipated effect of sequencing depth on clonotype sharing among donors was recognized.

The sequence came from a man aged 18 to 29 in good health. Material for sequencing was naive CD4+ T cells sorted from blood. As for subset: CD45RA+ positively selected.

CDR3 loop: CASSYTGTGNTEAFF. The DNA for the CDR3 is TGTGCCAGCAGTTACACCGGGACAGGGAACACTGAAGCTTTCTTT. V is TRBV6-6 and J is TRBJ1-1; 8 bases match TRBD1. The junction had 3 bases not matched to a gene; V was cut back by 2 bases and J by 1 base. This CDR3 contains 15 residues. Germline V gene data show CDR1 as MNHNY and CDR2 as SVGAGI (reference sequence).